This section outlines one T cell receptor beta chain sequence together with its context. Its antigen is undetermined. The sample originates from a study of cytomegalovirus exposure and HLA in healthy donors. The study, taken as a whole, reports: The tendency of first-cohort TCR clusters to co-occur in the 120 or so validation repertoires was the finding of a later analysis. The study found most TCR sequences rare, yet found some public TCRs in many donors.

Assay used: immunoSEQ multiplex PCR; TCRdb lists only in-frame clones, some missing. Of roughly 140,000 clones listed, 85% to 90% are singletons. The clonotype was recovered from a woman in her late teens or twenties in good health and CMV-seropositive. The sequenced material came from PBMCs.

CDR3 amino acids: CASSAMPGGYEQYF. CDR3 sequence (DNA): TGTGCCAGCAGCGCAATGCCTGGAGGATACGAGCAGTACTTC. This chain links TRBV9 with TRBJ2-7; possible D gene TRBD2, 5 bases. Germline V gene sequence: CDR1 SGDLS, CDR2 YYNGEE. Trimming shortened V by 3 bases and J by 4 bases, and 14 bases separated the two germline ends. The CDR3 spans 14 residues.